This T cell receptor beta chain was identified during a study of PD-1 blockade in mismatch repair-deficient tumors. The study, taken as a whole, reports: Tumor-resident clones, often absent from pretreatment blood, expanded after pembrolizumab and then contracted.

In germline, CDR1 is LNHDA, CDR2 SQIVND (reference sequence). The CDR3 runs to 13 residues. Trimming took 1 base from V and 8 from J, leaving 8 bases between them. Profiled with immunoSEQ multiplex PCR; TCRdb holds only in-frame clones, not every one. This repertoire shows about 120,000 clones, about 74% found once; its top ten account for 4% to 6%. As concerns this clone: Antigen unknown.

The sample consisted of peripheral blood, taken about 60 weeks after starting pembrolizumab. The chain carries TRBV19 and TRBJ2-2; D is unresolved. The TCR was taken from an adult with mismatch repair-deficient cancer. As DNA, the CDR3 is TGTGCCAGTAGTATAGGGGAAACGGGGGAGCTGTTTTTT. Its protein product is CASSIGETGELFF. Using reference TRBV19 and TRBJ2-2 for the parts outside the CDR3, the full variable domain is DGGITQSPKYLFRKEGQNVTLSCEQNLNHDAMYWYRQDPGQGLRLIYYSQIVNDFQKGDIAEGYSVSREKKESFPLTVTSAQKNPTAFYLCASSIGETGELFFGEGSRLTVL.